This T cell receptor beta chain was profiled in a study of identical twins. Study-level findings and limits: Cross-sectional statistical analysis, not tracking of the same donors, underpinned the conclusions. When twins shared out-of-frame alpha sequences, those sequences had excess low generation probability.

There are a few counts of this clonotype. As yet, its antigen is unknown. Template switching added a universal primer site; cDNA carried unique molecular identifiers. Using its own MiXCR run on the 5' RACE reads, TCRdb lists one record per CDR3 protein. The repertoire includes hundreds of thousands of distinct CDR3 sequences, around 15% of them detected once, and 7% to 9.5% sits in the top ten. The sample taken for sequencing was memory (CD45RO+) T cells sorted from blood. The TCR sequence derives from a woman under 30 in good health.

CDR3 nucleotides: TGTGCCACCAGCAGGCGGTGGGGCCCGGGCACTGAAGCTTTCTTT. This codes for CATSRRWGPGTEAFF. This chain uses TRBV15 with TRBJ1-1; possibly TRBD1 for D (5 bases). The germline CDR1 and CDR2 sequences are LNHNV and YYDKDF (reference sequence). The length of the CDR3 is 15 residues. V was clipped by 3 bases and J by 4 bases, with 15 bases between them.